This T cell receptor (beta chain) emerged from a study of shared clonotypes between healthy human individuals. Findings and caveats of the study: Sampling included only blood; tissue repertoires likely differ.

The germline CDR1 and CDR2 sequences are MGHRA and YSYEKL. V was shortened by 5 bases and J by 5 bases, with 19 bases between the two germline ends. This CDR3 is built from 16 residues. On this clone itself: Its antigen is as yet unknown.

Researchers partitioned CD4+ cells into CD45RA+ naive and CD45RA-negative memory subsets. The protocol was immunoSEQ multiplex PCR, while the TCRdb copy is restricted to in-frame clones and leaves out a portion. The table includes fewer than 1.6 million clones, 98% detected once. Sequencing was carried out using naive CD4+ T cells sorted from blood. Subset indicated: CD45RA+ positively selected. The source is a man aged 30 to 45 in good health. The chain recombines TRBV4-1 with TRBJ2-1; D is unclear. The CDR3 nucleotides are TGCGCCAGCAGCACGCCCGCCCGACGAATACACAATGAGCAGTTCTTC. As protein: CASSTPARRIHNEQFF.